This T cell receptor beta chain was recorded in a study of blood T cell repertoires in COVID-19 (dated by TCRdb to the early 2020s). As for the study more broadly: Samples from collaborators originated in the United States, Italy and Spain and spanned both the acute and convalescent phases of COVID-19. The material from the prospective study consisted of cDNA or gDNA derived from T cells, B-cell-depleted T cells, or PBMCs. The dataset comprised deeply sampled blood TCRbeta repertoires from subjects exposed to, actively infected with, or recovered from COVID-19. The repertoires were made available in a free public database intended to serve as a resource for research on the immune response to SARS-CoV-2. The samples were drawn from two sources: the first 160 participants of the ongoing ImmuneRACE study, and some 1,300 subjects contributed by 6 global collaborators. Nearly every sample came with metadata listing a de-identified subject ID, COVID-19 status, age in years and sex. Where HLA class I and class II types were available, the types were taken from metadata supplied by the sample provider, not from assay-based typing.

Whole blood was collected in K2EDTA tubes by collaborating institutions according to the institutions' own protocols. Collaborator samples were shipped for TCRbeta analysis as frozen whole blood, isolated PBMCs, or DNA extracted from either sample type. The study at large found these results: The quantity of clinical and demographic metadata differed by source and by participant and was supplied without curation.

The immunoSEQ Assay, a bias-controlled multiplex PCR, was used to amplify TCRbeta CDR3 regions from genomic DNA. The source study handled its data this way. The number of nucleated cells in each sample was estimated by amplification of reference gene primers within the assay. To quantify the absolute abundance of each unique TCRbeta CDR3 rearrangement, sequence reads were collapsed and filtered. Productive Simpson clonality was computed per sample as the square root of Simpson's diversity index over productive rearrangements. Here the immuneACCESS table is served through TCRdb, limited to in-frame sequences with V and J called. Missing clones are a known gap in these copies; in checked studies unresolved V genes cover under half, and the rest lacks a known reason. V and J calls and clone size are given by that table; D and trimming were obtained from the DNA. For this sample there are under 100,000 clones; more than 75% appear just once. Roughly 5% of the sample is taken by the ten largest.

A note on this clone: Its antigen specificity is not known. Base qualities are not provided; no much larger clone lies one nucleotide away.

The source material was peripheral blood. The sequence was collected from a man aged 35 to 55 with acute or convalescent COVID-19.

The sequenced DNA: TGCAGCGTTGTGCCGGGTGACTATGGCTACACCTTC. Translation gives CSVVPGDYGYTF. In this chain, TRBV29-1 is recombined with TRBJ1-2, with an unclear D gene assignment. Cut back by 4 bases and 3 bases, the V and J ends lie 9 bases apart. Reading the germline V gene gives CDR1 SQVTM and CDR2 ANQGSEA. From the cysteine through the phenylalanine, the CDR3 covers 12 amino acids. Only CDR3 DNA remains: 36 bases, in frame from the first base. Where the CDR3 stops, the reference TRBV29-1 and TRBJ1-2 genes take over; the full variable domain is SAVISQKPSRDICQRGTSLTIQCQVDSQVTMMFWYRQQPGQSLTLIATANQGSEATYESGFVIDKFPISRPNLTFSTLTVSNMSPEDSSIYLCSVVPGDYGYTFGSGTRLTVV.